Listed here are 5 T cell receptor beta chains from one sample, sequenced in a study of tissue T cells after allogeneic stem cell transplantation. TCRdb's table, derived via immunoSEQ multiplex PCR, lists solely in-frame clones and lacks some. The sample carries 6,300 or so clones, approximately 70% recorded once. Material: tissue from the rectum, obtained at autopsy. These receptors were collected from a woman aged 18 to 55 with breast cancer.

V is TRBV30 and J is TRBJ2-7; D is possibly TRBD1 or TRBD2 (7 bases each). This CDR3 is 12 amino acids long. V was cut by 5 bases and J by 4 bases, with 12 bases left in between. The germline gives CDR1 GTSNPN, CDR2 SVGIG (reference sequence). The CDR3 nucleotides are TGTGCCTGGGGGGGGGACAGTTACGAGCAGTACTTC. Translation: CAWGGDSYEQYF.

V and J are TRBV18 and TRBJ2-7, with 9 bases matching TRBD2. After removal of 2 bases from V and 4 bases from J, the junction contained 3 bases not matched to a gene. Per germline, CDR1 KGHSH and CDR2 LQKENI. The CDR3 covers 14 residues. The CDR3 DNA is TGTGCCAGCTCACCAGCTAGCGGGGTTTACGAGCAGTACTTC. The encoded protein is CASSPASGVYEQYF.

The chain carries TRBV18 and TRBJ2-7, with D possibly being TRBD2 (7 bases). Germline V CDR1 and CDR2: KGHSH, LQKENI. The length of the CDR3 is 15 residues. V was pared by 6 bases and J by 7 bases, with 22 bases between. This chain's CDR3 is CASSPASGVTGEQYF. CDR3 DNA: TGTGCCAGCTCCCCGGCCAGCGGGGTCACAGGGGAGCAGTACTTC.

This sequence joins TRBV5-1 and TRBJ2-5; 7 nucleotides match TRBD1. This CDR3 contains 15 residues. In germline, CDR1 is SGHRS, CDR2 YFSETQ. V was clipped by 0 bases and J by 6 bases; unmatched bases: 8. The CDR3 protein is CASSLASAGGKTQYF. The CDR3 DNA is TGCGCCAGCAGCTTGGCCAGTGCAGGGGGAAAGACCCAGTACTTC. The full variable domain, rest sourced from reference TRBV5-1 and TRBJ2-5, is KAGVTQTPRYLIKTRGQQVTLSCSPISGHRSVSWYQQTPGQGLQFLFEYFSETQRNKGNFPGRFSGRQFSNSRSEMNVSTLELGDSALYLCASSLASAGGKTQYFGPGTRLLVL.

CDR3 loop: CASSYNTGLEKLFF. The CDR3 region has the DNA TGTGCCAGCAGCTATAACACGGGGTTAGAAAAACTGTTTTTT. The chain links TRBV28 to TRBJ1-4; D is undetermined. This CDR3 is built from 14 residues. The ends were cut back, 6 bases at V and 8 bases at J, with 16 bases in the middle. Germline V gives CDR1 MDHEN, CDR2 SYDVKM. Together with reference TRBV28 and TRBJ1-4, the CDR3 gives the full variable domain: DVKVTQSSRYLVKRTGEKVFLECVQDMDHENMFWYRQDPGLGLRLIYFSYDVKMKEKGDIPEGYSVSREKKERFSLILESASTNQTSMYLCASSYNTGLEKLFFGSGTQLSVL.